The 4 T cell receptor beta chains presented below share a single source sample, sequenced in a study of blood T cell repertoires in COVID-19. Data came from immunoSEQ multiplex PCR; TCRdb stores just in-frame clones and leaves some out. This sample has roughly 100,000 clones, with about 80% found just once. The sample comprised peripheral blood. The receptors derive from a human donor in a cohort sampled during active or convalescent COVID-19.

CDR3 residues: CSVEDPHISGANVLTF. The CDR3 coding sequence is TGCAGCGTTGAAGATCCTCACATCTCTGGGGCCAACGTCCTGACTTTC. V is TRBV29-1 and J is TRBJ2-6; D not certain. This CDR3 contains 16 residues. Trimming pared 0 bases from V and 0 bases from J, leaving 9 bases between. CDR1 and CDR2 from the germline V gene are SQVTM and ANQGSEA.

The V and J genes are TRBV11-2 and TRBJ1-2; 7 bases map to TRBD1. The CDR3 consists of 14 residues. Germline V gene sequence: CDR1 SGHAT, CDR2 FQNNGV. Losses at the gene ends were 3 bases for V and 4 bases for J; bases not matched to a gene: 5. The CDR3 loop reads CASSFDRVVYGYTF. The DNA of the CDR3 is TGTGCCAGCAGCTTCGACAGGGTGGTCTATGGCTACACCTTC.

The V and J genes are TRBV7-2 and TRBJ1-1; D might be TRBD1 (5 bases). CDR1 and CDR2 from the germline V gene are SGHTA and FQGNSA. The CDR3 loop spans 14 amino acids. V lost 5 bases to trimming and J lost 2 bases, with 12 bases between them. CDR3 loop: CASSTGRGNTEAFF. The CDR3 DNA is TGTGCCAGCAGCACTGGGAGGGGTAACACTGAAGCTTTCTTT.

This clone was detected a few times. This rearrangement joins TRBV7-2 to TRBJ1-1; possible D gene TRBD1, 6 bases. V lost 4 bases and J lost 5, with 20 bases in between. This CDR3 contains 16 residues. Per germline, CDR1 SGHTA and CDR2 FQGNSA. The CDR3 DNA reads as TGTGCCAGCAGCTCCTGGGGAGGGGGAAAGAGGACTGAAGCTTTCTTT. This sequence encodes CASSSWGGGKRTEAFF.